Below, 10 T cell receptor beta chains from the same sample are listed, as sequenced in a study of molecular identifiers for immune sequencing clone quantification. TCRdb called the PCR reads again in MiXCR, with one record for every CDR3 protein. The data show hundreds of thousands of distinct CDR3 sequences, with roughly 23% seen just once and about 0.78% held by the top ten. The source material was naive CD8+ T cells from blood, with Jurkat cell RNA spiked in. Subset noted: FACS-sorted CD8+CD4-CCR7+CD45RA+ naive T cells. These receptors all stem from a human donor in good health. Some libraries in this study had Jurkat cell RNA spiked in.

The chain couples TRBV5-1 to TRBJ2-7; 7 bases line up with TRBD1. The junction had 7 bases not matched to a gene; V was cut back by 0 bases and J by 4 bases. Germline CDR1 is SGHRS and CDR2 is YFSETQ. The CDR3 runs to 15 residues. The CDR3 here is CASSLEGQSVYEQYF. The DNA for the CDR3 is TGCGCCAGCAGCTTGGAGGGACAGAGTGTGTACGAGCAGTACTTC. Full variable domain (missing parts from reference TRBV5-1 and TRBJ2-7): KAGVTQTPRYLIKTRGQQVTLSCSPISGHRSVSWYQQTPGQGLQFLFEYFSETQRNKGNFPGRFSGRQFSNSRSEMNVSTLELGDSALYLCASSLEGQSVYEQYFGPGTRLTVT.

A word on this clonotype: This may arise from a read error, as a much more abundant clone is one base away. The chain uses TRBV4-1 and TRBJ1-1; D is unclear. Germline V gene data show CDR1 as MGHRA and CDR2 as YSYEKL. The CDR3 totals 14 residues. CDR3 sequence reads: CASSQETLNTGAFF. The CDR3 region has the DNA TGCGCCAGCAGCCAAGAAACTCTGAACACTGGAGCTTTCTTT.

This clonotype was observed many times. The V call is TRBV5-3, the J call TRBJ1-1; maybe TRBD1 (5 bases). TRBV5-3 is labeled an ORF, and its function is uncertain. The CDR3 is 13 amino acids. V shed 6 bases and J shed 2 bases, with 11 bases lying between them. The CDR3 loop reads CARKYGANTEAFF. The CDR3 DNA reads TGTGCCAGAAAGTACGGGGCCAACACTGAAGCTTTCTTT.

This clonotype turned up a few times. The chain couples TRBV6-5 to TRBJ1-4; TRBD1 matches 8 bases. The CDR3 is 14 amino acids. Unmatched junction bases numbered 4, after V lost 4 bases and J lost 6 bases. Germline V gives CDR1 MNHEY, CDR2 SVGAGI. The CDR3 here is CASSSGGTDEKLFF. DNA of the CDR3: TGTGCCAGCAGTTCAGGGGGCACGGATGAAAAACTGTTTTTT.

The rearrangement uses TRBV30 and TRBJ2-7; D is perhaps TRBD2 (6 bases). CDR3 length: 13 residues. Germline assignment: CDR1 GTSNPN and CDR2 SVGIG (reference sequence). Trimming took 6 bases from V and 2 from J, leaving 14 bases between them. The CDR3 reads CACNQGLTYEQYF. For the CDR3, the DNA is TGTGCCTGCAACCAAGGACTAACCTACGAGCAGTACTTC. Supplemented by reference TRBV30 and TRBJ2-7, the full variable domain reads SQTIHQWPATLVQPVGSPLSLECTVEGTSNPNLYWYRQAAGRGLQLLFYSVGIGQISSEVPQNLSASRPQDRQFILSSKKLLLSDSGFYLCACNQGLTYEQYFGPGTRLTVT.

About this clonotype itself: This clone may be a read error of a much larger clone one base away. CDR3 sequence reads: CVSTLGPGHYLSPDEAFF. The CDR3 DNA reads TGTGTCAGCACCCTGGGGCCAGGCCACTATCTCAGCCCGGATGAAGCTTTCTTT. This chain links TRBV5-4 with TRBJ1-1; TRBD1 might be the D (5 bases). CDR1 is SGHNT, CDR2 YYREEE, per germline (reference sequence). The length of the CDR3 is 18 residues.

A few counts support this clonotype. This chain uses TRBV4-3 with TRBJ2-7; no clear D. The CDR3 contains 15 residues. V lost 0 bases and J lost 0, with 9 bases in between. CDR1 and CDR2 (germline): LGHNA, YSLEER. CDR3 in DNA: TGCGCCAGCAGCCAAGATCGTTCCGGCTCCTACGAGCAGTACTTC. This encodes CASSQDRSGSYEQYF.

At least ten counts were recorded for this clonotype. This sequence joins TRBV4-1 and TRBJ1-1; 10 bases align to TRBD1. With V trimmed by 5 bases and J by 7 bases, 4 bases remained unmatched. From germline, CDR1 is MGHRA and CDR2 YSYEKL. CDR3 length: 13 amino acids. In nucleotides, the CDR3 is TGCGCCAGCAGCATAGGACAGGGGGTTGAAGCTTTCTTT. This encodes CASSIGQGVEAFF.

This clonotype was seen many times. V gene TRBV20-1 combines with J gene TRBJ2-7; D remains ambiguous. The CDR3 extends over 12 amino acids. CDR1 and CDR2 from the germline V gene are DFQATT and SNEGSKA (reference sequence). Trimming removed 6 bases from V and 3 bases from J, with 12 bases in between. The CDR3 spells CSAVVQYYEQYF. As DNA, the CDR3 is TGCAGTGCGGTAGTACAGTACTACGAGCAGTACTTC.

A few counts support this clonotype. The chain links TRBV7-9 to TRBJ2-1; D gene ambiguous. This CDR3 comprises 16 residues. Germline CDR1 is SEHNR and CDR2 is FQNEAQ (reference sequence). Between the trimmed V and J ends, which lost 1 base and 6 bases, there was a span of 16 bases. CDR3 sequence reads: CASSLGAGGFSNEQFF. The CDR3 bases are TGTGCCAGCAGCTTAGGGGCAGGTGGGTTTTCCAATGAGCAGTTCTTC.